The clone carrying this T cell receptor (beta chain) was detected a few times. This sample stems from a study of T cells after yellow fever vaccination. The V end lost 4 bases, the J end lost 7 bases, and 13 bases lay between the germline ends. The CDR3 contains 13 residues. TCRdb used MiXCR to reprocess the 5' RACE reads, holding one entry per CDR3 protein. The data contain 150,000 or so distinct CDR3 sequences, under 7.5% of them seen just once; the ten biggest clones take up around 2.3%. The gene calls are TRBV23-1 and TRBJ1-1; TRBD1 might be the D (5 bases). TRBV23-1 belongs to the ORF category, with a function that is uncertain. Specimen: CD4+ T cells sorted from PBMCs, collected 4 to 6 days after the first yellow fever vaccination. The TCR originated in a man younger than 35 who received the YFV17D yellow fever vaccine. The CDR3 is CASSPPEGSEAFF. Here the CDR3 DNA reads TGCGCCAGCAGTCCTCCGGAGGGGAGTGAAGCTTTCTTT.